This T cell receptor beta chain was sequenced in a study of cytomegalovirus exposure and HLA in healthy donors. Primers for the PCR totalled 60 Vbeta and 13 Jbeta. Profiled with immunoSEQ multiplex PCR; TCRdb holds only in-frame clones, not every one. The sample spans 70,000 to 100,000 clones; the ten largest clones claim about 5.9%. The V end lost 4 bases, the J end lost 3 bases, and 17 bases lay between the germline ends. Per germline, CDR1 SGHRS and CDR2 YFSETQ. There are 15 residues in the CDR3. This TCR was recovered from a girl between 5 and 17 years old in good health and CMV-seropositive. The chain carries TRBV5-1 and TRBJ2-7; perhaps TRBD1 as D (6 bases). Input material: PBMCs. CDR3 region: CASSKHTGLDYEQYF. CDR3 in DNA: TGCGCCAGCAGCAAACACACAGGGTTGGACTACGAGCAGTACTTC.